This T cell receptor beta chain came from a study of Ad26.COV2.S vaccination and SARS-CoV-2 variants. Whole-study results and caveats: Recipients of vaccine and of placebo showed similar breadth of their non-spike TCR repertoires.

Worth noting for this clone: Its antigen is as yet unknown.

Looked up from germline, CDR1 is SNHLY and CDR2 is FYNNEI. Trimming at V came to 6 bases and at J to 8 bases, leaving 9 bases not matched to a gene. This CDR3 region has 13 residues. The treatment: roughly 18 received Ad26.COV2.S at low or high dose, single or two shots; several received placebo; per-sample allocation not given. Samples came from day 63 after the first vaccine or placebo injection. Vaccination used an Ad26 vector expressing Wuhan-strain SARS-CoV-2 spike. Repertoires were generated with immunoSEQ multiplex PCR, while TCRdb's copy carries only in-frame clones and drops some. The data show just over 350,000 clones, roughly 84% seen once.

The rearrangement links TRBV2 to TRBJ1-1; TRBD1 agrees at 7 bases. The TCR was taken from a person between 18 and 65 years old who received the Ad26.COV2.S COVID-19 vaccine or a placebo. The source was peripheral blood, collected in a trial of Ad26.COV2.S vaccine versus placebo. In DNA, the CDR3 is TGTGCCAGCAGACCCACCTGGACAGGCGAAGCTTTCTTT. Residues: CASRPTWTGEAFF.